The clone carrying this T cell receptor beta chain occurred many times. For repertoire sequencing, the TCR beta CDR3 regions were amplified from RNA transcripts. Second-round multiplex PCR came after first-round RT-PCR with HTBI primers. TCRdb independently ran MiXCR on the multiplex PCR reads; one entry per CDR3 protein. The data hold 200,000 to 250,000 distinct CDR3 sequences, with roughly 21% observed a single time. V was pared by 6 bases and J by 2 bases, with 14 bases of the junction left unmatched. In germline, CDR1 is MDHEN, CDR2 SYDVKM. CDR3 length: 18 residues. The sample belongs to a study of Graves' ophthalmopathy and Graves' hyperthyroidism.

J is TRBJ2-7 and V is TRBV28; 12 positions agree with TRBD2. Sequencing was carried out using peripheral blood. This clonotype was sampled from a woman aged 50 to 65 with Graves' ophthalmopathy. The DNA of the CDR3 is TGTGCCAGCAGCCCTCCACGCAGGGCTAGCGGGAGGGCCTACGAGCAGTACTTC. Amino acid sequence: CASSPPRRASGRAYEQYF.